A few counts support the clone carrying this T cell receptor (beta chain). The antigen is not known. CDR3 length equals 18 residues. With V trimmed by 0 bases and J by 0 bases, 5 bases remained unmatched. Germline-derived CDR1 and CDR2 are LGHNA and YSLEER. TCRbeta library construction was performed incorporating unique molecular identifiers. TCRdb used MiXCR to reprocess the PCR reads, holding one entry per CDR3 protein. The sample holds approximately 400,000 distinct CDR3 sequences, about a sixth seen once. The data were taken from a study of T-cell reconstitution after alpha-beta-depleted transplantation in children. Broader study findings: Elevated TCRbeta diversity at day 60 was traced, in some patients, to surviving recipient T cells and thymic progenitors. Several hundred graft clones that had expanded were reportedly the source of alpha-beta T cells about two months after transplant. From newly produced T cells came most of the T-cell counts and diversity one year after transplant.

The chain has TRBV4-3 and TRBJ2-6; TRBD1 matches at 7 bases. The TCR sequence derives from a boy younger than two who had a stem cell transplant for Wiskott-Aldrich syndrome, so the T cells may come from the graft donor. Sequencing used PBMCs, mostly from graft donor cells, obtained 360 days after TCRalphabeta/CD19-depleted stem cell transplant. The DNA for the CDR3 is TGCGCCAGCAGCCAAGAGGGGACAGCAAGCTCTGGGGCCAACGTCCTGACTTTC. Translated, it gives CASSQEGTASSGANVLTF.